The clone carrying this T cell receptor beta chain appeared a single time. PCR primers comprised 60 Vbeta and 13 Jbeta primers. Repertoires were generated with immunoSEQ multiplex PCR, while TCRdb's copy carries only in-frame clones and drops some. This table holds approximately 140,000 clones, roughly 86% found once. This specimen belongs to a study of cytomegalovirus exposure and HLA in healthy donors. Across the study: A data release that came early held some 84 million unique TCRs from HLA-typed donors.

Trimming removed 1 base from V and 0 bases from J, with 7 bases in between. Germline-derived CDR1 and CDR2 are SEHNR and FQNEAQ (reference sequence). This CDR3 is built from 15 residues. Material: PBMCs. V usage is TRBV7-9 and J usage is TRBJ2-4, with D unclear. This sequence was found in a woman between 40 and 55 years old in good health and CMV-seronegative. Here the CDR3 DNA reads TGTGCCAGCAGCTTAGGCGATATAGCCAAAAACATTCAGTACTTC. It is translated as CASSLGDIAKNIQYF.